This T cell receptor beta chain was profiled in a study of T-cell memory formation after mild COVID-19. V was shortened by 5 bases and J by 0 bases, with 11 bases between the two germline ends. CDR1 is LGHNA and CDR2 is YSLEER in the germline V gene. This CDR3 contains 15 residues. TCRdb re-called the 5' RACE reads through MiXCR, storing one row per CDR3 protein. The table shows 120,000 to 150,000 distinct CDR3 sequences, with 5.5% to 7% occurring only once. This clonotype was sampled from an adult woman who had mild COVID-19 (a few samples of this study predate the infection). Cell type and time point are not known. Sequenced material: PBMCs or a T cell subset sorted from them (not recorded which). The chain uses TRBV4-3 and TRBJ2-1; possibly TRBD2 for D (5 bases). CDR3 region: CASSEGTSSYNEQFF. CDR3 DNA: TGCGCCAGCAGCGAGGGCACAAGCTCCTACAATGAGCAGTTCTTC.